This T cell receptor beta chain stems from a study of blood T cell repertoires in COVID-19 (dated by TCRdb to about 2020). Turning to the overall study: Collaborator samples came from the United States, Italy and Spain and covered acute and convalescent phases of COVID-19. The prospective study material was composed of cDNA or gDNA derived from T cells, B-cell-depleted T cells, or PBMCs. The dataset comprised deeply sampled blood TCRbeta repertoires from subjects exposed to, actively infected with, or recovered from COVID-19. The repertoires were released in a freely available public database meant as a resource for research on the immune response to SARS-CoV-2. Samples came from the ongoing ImmuneRACE study (first 160 participants) plus 1,254 subjects from 6 global collaborators. Sample metadata almost always included a de-identified subject ID, COVID-19 status, age in years and sex. HLA class I and class II types, where available, came from metadata supplied by the sample provider rather than from assay-based typing.

In the prospective study, participants were roughly 18 to 100 years old, resided in about two dozen geographic areas of the United States, and were enrolled through a virtual design. To assign participants to cohorts, the prospective study relied on clinical history that participants themselves reported in a screening survey and a study questionnaire. A participant counted as exposed if, within 2 weeks of entering the study, that participant had been in contact with someone who had a PCR-confirmed or clinician-diagnosed COVID-19 case. In the prospective study, mobile phlebotomists collected whole blood, serum and a nasopharyngeal or oropharyngeal swab from each participant. Prospective study participants could optionally give additional blood draws and questionnaires over an approximately 2-month period. Before DNA extraction, prospective study blood samples were shipped either frozen or at room temperature.

In regard to this clone: The clone's antigen remains unknown. No clone much larger than this one lies a single base away; base qualities are absent.

The germline V gene encodes CDR1 ENHRY and CDR2 SYGVKD. The CDR3 holds 13 amino acids from the cysteine to the phenylalanine. Just the 39-base CDR3 DNA is kept, in frame starting at base 1. Trimming removed 7 bases from V and 6 bases from J; the gene matches leave 5 bases unexplained. The immunoSEQ Assay, a bias-controlled multiplex PCR, was used to amplify TCRbeta CDR3 regions from genomic DNA. On the study's bioinformatics: Nucleated cell counts per sample were estimated from amplification of reference gene primers within the assay. To quantify the absolute abundance of each unique TCRbeta CDR3 rearrangement, sequence reads were collapsed and filtered. Productive Simpson clonality was computed per sample as the square root of Simpson's diversity index over productive rearrangements. Entries here come from immuneACCESS through TCRdb and include only in-frame sequences with V and J called. Some clones fail to appear in such tables; in the studies checked, an unresolved V gene covers under half of the shortfall, and the cause of the remainder is unknown. V, J and clone size are taken as reported in that table, and D and trimming were inferred from the DNA itself. The sample data list fewer than 250,000 clones, and roughly 80% of these were observed just once. The ten top clones hold approximately 3.8% of the sample.

Overall results and qualifications from the work: The quantity of clinical and demographic metadata differed by source and by participant and was supplied without curation.

The TCR comes from a middle-aged woman who had been exposed to COVID-19. Sequenced: PBMCs or T cells enriched from blood (not recorded which). The chain was built from TRBV10-3 and TRBJ2-2, with 7 central nucleotides matching TRBD2. The sequence in DNA is TGTGCCATCACCCTGACTAGCCCCGGGGAGCTGTTTTTT. Its translation reads: CAITLTSPGELFF.